The clone carrying this T cell receptor (beta chain) was picked up many times. Its antigen is not identified. This sample was taken from a study of Graves' ophthalmopathy and Graves' hyperthyroidism. Looking at the study overall: Sampling took place at initial diagnosis, with peripheral blood obtained before any treatment. The study's findings and limits: Among thyroid clonotypes expanded above 0.001 frequency, most also appeared in blood. Its predictions of ophthalmopathy progression gave the model 60% to 71% sensitivity and 72.22% specificity.

Scientists amplified the TCR beta CDR3 regions from RNA transcripts. An initial RT-PCR round employing HTBI primers preceded a second-round multiplex PCR. TCRdb recomputed calls from the multiplex PCR reads with MiXCR, one row per CDR3 protein. Of some 350,000 distinct CDR3 sequences listed, roughly a sixth are singletons. The CDR3 has 19 amino acids. From germline, CDR1 is MDHEN and CDR2 SYDVKM. Germline trimming cut 2 bases from V and 1 base from J; bases unmatched to any gene: 10. The J gene is TRBJ2-7, the V gene TRBV28, with 14 positions matching TRBD2. The clonotype comes from an adult woman with stable Graves' hyperthyroidism. The sample was peripheral blood. The CDR3 sequence is CASSLITGTSGSGSYEQYF. The CDR3 nucleotides read TGTGCCAGCAGTTTAATCACCGGGACTAGCGGGAGTGGATCCTACGAGCAGTACTTC.